This T cell receptor beta chain was identified in a study of T cell responses to AZD1222 COVID-19 vaccine. CDR1 SQVTM and CDR2 ANQGSEA come from the germline V gene. There are 12 residues in the CDR3. V shed 5 bases and J shed 0 bases, with 7 bases lying between them. Profiled with immunoSEQ multiplex PCR; TCRdb holds only in-frame clones, not every one. The table lists about 150,000 clones, around 86% of them singletons, with about a tenth in the top ten. This sequence originates from an adult who received the AZD1222 COVID-19 vaccine. This chain uses TRBV29-1 with TRBJ1-1, with D unclear. The material sequenced was peripheral blood, taken 28 days after the second AZD1222 dose. The CDR3 bases are TGCAGCGTTTCTCACATGAACACTGAAGCTTTCTTT. Translated, it gives CSVSHMNTEAFF.